The source of this TCR beta chain is a study of beta chain features in type 1 diabetes (dated 2018 in TCRdb). The study in broad terms: Mean age, gender distribution, total cell number and subset yield were not different between patients and healthy donors. A total of roughly 100 million sorted cells were examined across all samples, and the number of cells per subset was strongly correlated with RNA yield. The study compared TCRB repertoires of sorted circulating CD4+ T cell subsets between recently diagnosed type 1 diabetes patients and matched healthy donors. Regulatory and stem cell-like memory subsets were obtained from only 8 patients and roughly eight healthy donors, while naive and central memory subsets were obtained from all 30 or so donors.

Each donor gave one peripheral blood draw, averaging roughly 0.11 L, which was collected into heparinised tubes. Using a panel that included CD45RO, CCR7, CD25, CD127, CD95 and CD27, naive, central memory, regulatory and stem cell-like memory CD4+ T cells were sorted on a BD FACSAria II. A purity above 98% was achieved for all sorted populations. PBMCs were separated immediately by Lymphoprep density gradient centrifugation and were stained directly, without being cultured. Samples were stained and sorted in pairs, with one healthy donor and one patient per experiment, so that batch effects were minimized. CDR1 SGDLS and CDR2 YYNGEE were looked up in the germline V gene. Counted from cysteine to phenylalanine, this CDR3 has 14 amino acids. CDR3 DNA is the only sequence kept; it has 42 bases, read in frame from the first base. V is cut by 9 bases and J by 2 bases, and the space between the germline ends is 14 bases.

The High Capacity cDNA Reverse Transcription Kit was used to reverse transcribe all of the isolated RNA, meaning that expressed TCRB transcripts were what got sequenced. Deep immunoSEQ sequencing was performed on naive, central memory and regulatory T cell samples, with an average of roughly 3.6 million total reads per sample. Sorted cells were lysed in RLT buffer and RNA was extracted with DNase-treated RNeasy Micro or Mini kits, depending on cell number. To prevent cross-contamination, each cell subset was processed individually, whereas patient and healthy donor samples were processed jointly. Using the immunoSEQ multiplex PCR, TCRB sequences were amplified from cDNA into 87-bp fragments spanning the CDR3 region. The amplicons were sequenced using the Illumina HiSeq platform. The authors' analysis ran thus. PCR bias was corrected computationally using synthetic template baselines, and reads within Hamming distance 2 were collapsed, with unmergeable singletons discarded. Reads were aligned against IMGT to assign V, D and J genes, CDR3 length and insertions or deletions at six rearrangement sites. Within each subset, clonotype counts were normalized to sorted cell number, after which true diversity and Gini coefficients were computed with the tcR R package. The overlap coefficient, calculated on TCRB nucleotide sequences, was used to measure repertoire sharing. Out-of-frame TCRB sequences from naive cells were analyzed to stand in for the pre-selection repertoire. TCRdb took this table from immuneACCESS and kept in-frame rearrangements with V and J called. Such tables lack part of the clones; where checked against another copy, unresolved V genes explain under half of the gap, and the rest is unexplained. V and J calls and clone size are those listed in that table; D and trimming were worked out from the DNA. The sample table records around 240,000 clones; 16% of these occur just once. About 0.078% of the sample rests with the top ten.

Concerning this clone itself: The specificity of this receptor is unknown. No base-level quality is on record; no much larger clone is a single base apart.

Here is what the overall study found, with its caveats: Type 1 diabetes patients showed a moderate but significant shortening of TCRB CDR3 length in all four CD4+ subsets. Because small numbers of individuals were included in the HLA sub-analyses, any influence of HLA type on TCRB rearrangement was left unresolved. PCR may preferentially amplify shorter templates, but because patient and control samples were amplified and corrected together, any resulting skew would affect both groups equally. The naive, central memory and regulatory TCRB repertoires appeared to resemble one another more closely among patients than among healthy donors. At VDJ recombination sites, patients with type 1 diabetes made fewer insertions and deleted more nucleotides, a pattern implying thymic rearrangement abnormalities. Sequencing cDNA rather than genomic DNA could over-represent highly expressing activated cells, although activation and CD3 levels did not differ between groups.

Recombination joined TRBV9 with TRBJ2-2; TRBD1 is a possible D gene, resting on 6 matching bases. This TCR derives from a man aged 30-40 years with type 1 diabetes. The source material was naive CD4+ T cells from blood. The sample's cell subset or site label is to be understood as: true naive CD4+ T cells. The DNA is as follows: TGTGCCACCTCGATACAGGGAAACACCGGGGAGCTGTTTTTT. Its protein is CATSIQGNTGELFF.